Shown below are 13 T cell receptor beta chains from a single sample sequenced in a study of blood T cell repertoires in COVID-19. Clones were sequenced by immunoSEQ multiplex PCR, and TCRdb holds only the in-frame ones, with some missing. The sample shows approximately 160,000 clones, 81% of them seen only once. Sequencing was performed on peripheral blood. These receptors came from a man aged 55 to 70 with active or convalescent COVID-19.

The J gene is TRBJ1-6, the V gene TRBV3-1 (or the pseudogene TRBV3-2); D is unclear. V was clipped by 7 bases and J by 0 bases, with 7 bases between them. There are 14 residues in the CDR3. Per germline, CDR1 LGHDT and CDR2 YNNKEL (reference sequence). DNA for the CDR3: TGTGCCAGCACAGAGGCCTCCTATAATTCACCCCTCCACTTT. This gives the protein CASTEASYNSPLHF.

The count of this clone is one. This chain connects TRBV5-1 to TRBJ2-7, with 8 bases identical to TRBD1. Germline lookup yields CDR1 SGHRS and CDR2 YFSETQ. With V trimmed by 5 bases and J by 3 bases, 13 bases remained unmatched. The CDR3 is made up of 16 amino acids. The CDR3 loop is CASSLGGTGTGYEQYF. For the CDR3, the DNA is TGCGCCAGCAGTTTAGGGGGTACCGGGACAGGCTACGAGCAGTACTTC.

This chain joins TRBV12-3 or TRBV12-4 and TRBJ1-2; D unresolved. Deletions cut 5 bases from V and 8 bases from J, with 12 bases between. The CDR3 totals 12 residues. This chain's CDR3 is CASSPRGVGYTF. The DNA for the CDR3 is TGTGCCAGCAGTCCGAGAGGAGTCGGCTACACCTTC.

The chain carries TRBV3-1 (or the pseudogene TRBV3-2) and TRBJ2-5; 8 nucleotides align to TRBD2. Germline assignment: CDR1 LGHDT and CDR2 YNNKEL (reference sequence). The CDR3 runs 17 residues. V was pared by 4 bases and J by 5 bases, with 15 bases of the junction left unmatched. CDR3 nucleotides: TGTGCCAGCAGCCCCTCAAGCGGGGGAACCCAATGGGAGACCCAGTACTTC. This codes for CASSPSSGGTQWETQYF.

The chain employs TRBV7-9 and TRBJ2-1; 8 nucleotides agree with TRBD1. The CDR3 contains 16 residues. Trimming at V came to 5 bases and at J to 4 bases, leaving 10 bases not matched to a gene. Germline V gene data show CDR1 as SEHNR and CDR2 as FQNEAQ (reference sequence). CDR3 DNA sequence: TGTGCCAGCAGCCCGGCCGGGACAGGATTTTACAATGAGCAGTTCTTC. Encoded protein: CASSPAGTGFYNEQFF.

The V gene is TRBV6-2 or TRBV6-3, the J gene TRBJ1-2, with TRBD1 as a possible D gene (5 bases). The V and J ends lost 0 bases and 7 bases respectively, with 15 bases between them. The CDR3 has 15 amino acids. From germline, CDR1 is MNHEY and CDR2 SVGEGT. DNA of the CDR3: TGTGCCAGCAGTTACTCGATGGGGAGGGGAAGTGGCTACACCTTC. This encodes CASSYSMGRGSGYTF.

The chain has TRBV2 and TRBJ2-2; D is possibly TRBD2 (6 bases). From germline, CDR1 is SNHLY and CDR2 FYNNEI. The CDR3 contains 14 residues. V was clipped by 6 bases and J by 0 bases, with 8 bases between them. The CDR3 reads CASRRGTNTGELFF. DNA of the CDR3: TGTGCCAGCAGGCGGGGAACGAACACCGGGGAGCTGTTTTTT. Filled out from reference TRBV2 and TRBJ2-2, the complete variable domain reads EPEVTQTPSHQVTQMGQEVILRCVPISNHLYFYWYRQILGQKVEFLVSFYNNEISEKSEIFDDQFSVERPDGSNFTLKIRSTKLEDSAMYFCASRRGTNTGELFFGEGSRLTVL.

The chain has TRBV27 and TRBJ2-7; 8 bases are a match to TRBD2. Per the germline V gene, CDR1 is MNHEY and CDR2 is SMNVEV (reference sequence). The CDR3 contains 17 residues. V dropped 4 bases and J dropped 5; count of bases not matched to a gene: 16. CDR3 loop: CASSSFLAGGLGDEQYF. The CDR3 nucleotides are TGTGCCAGCAGTTCCTTTCTAGCGGGCGGGCTTGGGGACGAGCAGTACTTC.

The J gene is TRBJ1-2, the V gene TRBV28, with 7 bases fitting TRBD1. The germline CDR1 and CDR2 sequences are MDHEN and SYDVKM. Trimming took 4 bases from V and 6 from J; bases not matched to a gene: 8. The CDR3 runs to 14 residues. The CDR3 DNA is TGTGCCAGCAGTTCCCCACCGGGACAGAATGGCTACACCTTC. Amino acid sequence: CASSSPPGQNGYTF.

CDR3 bases: TGTGCCAGCAGCGCCCGACTAGAGAGGGCAGATACGCAGTATTTT. Amino acids: CASSARLERADTQYF. The chain joins TRBV11-2 to TRBJ2-3; TRBD2 might be the D (6 bases). The germline V gene has CDR1 SGHAT and CDR2 FQNNGV. The CDR3 runs to 15 residues. Trimming took 5 bases from V and 4 from J, leaving 16 bases between them.

The V call is TRBV28, the J call TRBJ2-1, with 11 nucleotides matching TRBD2. Germline V gives CDR1 MDHEN, CDR2 SYDVKM. This CDR3 is 13 amino acids long. The ends lost 4 bases at V and 13 bases at J; junction bases unmatched: 6. DNA for the CDR3: TGTGCCAGCAGTTCTCTAGCGGGAGGCCTTCAGTTCTTC. This encodes CASSSLAGGLQFF.

This clone appeared a single time. The V gene is TRBV10-1, the J gene TRBJ1-1; 7 bases fit TRBD1. Germline-derived CDR1 and CDR2 are WNHNN and SYGVQD (reference sequence). CDR3 size: 15 residues. V was pared by 1 base and J by 0 bases, with 2 bases of the junction left unmatched. This CDR3 reads CASSEWTGLNTEAFF. CDR3 bases: TGCGCCAGCAGTGAGTGGACAGGCTTGAACACTGAAGCTTTCTTT.

The CDR3 region is CAISVWQGQRLEQYF. For the CDR3, the DNA is TGTGCCATCAGTGTGTGGCAGGGCCAGAGGTTGGAGCAGTACTTC. The gene calls are TRBV10-3 and TRBJ2-7; a weak D match, TRBD1 (5 bases). The CDR3 extends over 15 amino acids. V dropped 4 bases and J dropped 7 bases, with 20 bases sitting between them. From germline, CDR1 is ENHRY and CDR2 SYGVKD.